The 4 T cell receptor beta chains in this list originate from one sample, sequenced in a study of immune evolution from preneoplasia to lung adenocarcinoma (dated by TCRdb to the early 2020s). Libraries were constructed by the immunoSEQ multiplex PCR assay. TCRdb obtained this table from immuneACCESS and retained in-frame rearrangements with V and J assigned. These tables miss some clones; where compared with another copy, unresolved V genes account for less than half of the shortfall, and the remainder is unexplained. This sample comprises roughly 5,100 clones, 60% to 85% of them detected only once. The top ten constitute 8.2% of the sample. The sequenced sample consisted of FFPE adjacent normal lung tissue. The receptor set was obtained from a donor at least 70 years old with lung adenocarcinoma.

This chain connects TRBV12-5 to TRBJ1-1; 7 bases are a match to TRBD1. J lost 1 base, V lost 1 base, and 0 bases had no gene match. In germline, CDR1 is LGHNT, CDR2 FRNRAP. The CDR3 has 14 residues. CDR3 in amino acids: CASGLGQGNTEAFF. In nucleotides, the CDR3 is TGTGCTAGTGGTTTGGGACAGGGGAACACTGAAGCTTTCTTT.

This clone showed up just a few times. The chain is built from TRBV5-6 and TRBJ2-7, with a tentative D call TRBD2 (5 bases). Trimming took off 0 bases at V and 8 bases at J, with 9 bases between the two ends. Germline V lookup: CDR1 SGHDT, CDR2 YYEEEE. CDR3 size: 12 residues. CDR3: CASSLVGDKQYF. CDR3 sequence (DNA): TGTGCCAGCAGCTTGGTCGGGGATAAGCAGTACTTC.

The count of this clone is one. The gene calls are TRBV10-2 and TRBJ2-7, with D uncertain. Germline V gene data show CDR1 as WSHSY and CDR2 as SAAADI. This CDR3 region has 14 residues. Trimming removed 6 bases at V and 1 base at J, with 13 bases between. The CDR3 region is CASRVGLPSYEQYF. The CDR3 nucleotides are TGCGCCAGCAGAGTCGGCCTCCCTTCCTACGAGCAGTACTTC.

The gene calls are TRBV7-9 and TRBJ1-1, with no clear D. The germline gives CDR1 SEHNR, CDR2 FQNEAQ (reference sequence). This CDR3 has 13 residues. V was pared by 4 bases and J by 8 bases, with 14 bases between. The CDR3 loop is CASSSSTGSEAFF. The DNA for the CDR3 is TGTGCCAGCAGCTCGTCCACGGGGTCAGAAGCTTTCTTT.